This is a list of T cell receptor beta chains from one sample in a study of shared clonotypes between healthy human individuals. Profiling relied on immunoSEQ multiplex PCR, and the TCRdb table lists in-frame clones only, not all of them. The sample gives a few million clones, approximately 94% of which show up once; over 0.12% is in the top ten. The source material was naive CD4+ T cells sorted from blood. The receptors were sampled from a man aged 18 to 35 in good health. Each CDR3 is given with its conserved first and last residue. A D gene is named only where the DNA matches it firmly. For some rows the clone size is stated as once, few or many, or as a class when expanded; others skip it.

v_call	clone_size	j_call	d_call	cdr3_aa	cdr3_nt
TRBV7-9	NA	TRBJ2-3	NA	CASSLGGVVQHTDTQYF	TGTGCCAGCAGCCTAGGGGGGGTGGTTCAGCACACAGATACGCAGTATTTT
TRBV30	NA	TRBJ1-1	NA	CAWSDGSTLLEAFF	TGTGCCTGGAGTGACGGTTCAACCCTCCTTGAAGCTTTCTTT
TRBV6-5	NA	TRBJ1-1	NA	CASRGFSPNTEAFF	TGTGCCAGCAGGGGTTTTAGCCCGAACACTGAAGCTTTCTTT
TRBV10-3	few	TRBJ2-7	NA	CAISEDAEQYF	TGTGCCATCAGTGAGGATGCCGAGCAGTACTTC
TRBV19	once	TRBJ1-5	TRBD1	CASTTGQGDNQPQHF	TGTGCCAGTACTACGGGACAGGGGGACAATCAGCCCCAGCATTTT
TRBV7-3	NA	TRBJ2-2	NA	CASSPDWYTGELFF	TGTGCCAGCAGCCCCGACTGGTACACCGGGGAGCTGTTTTTT
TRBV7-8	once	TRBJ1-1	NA	CASSKDGGSAFF	TGTGCCAGCAGCAAAGATGGGGGTTCGGCTTTCTTT
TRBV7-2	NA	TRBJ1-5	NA	CASSSSQDQQPQHF	TGTGCCAGCAGCTCCTCCCAGGACCAACAGCCCCAGCATTTT
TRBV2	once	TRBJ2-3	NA	CASSAGASSYTDTQYF	TGTGCCAGCAGCGCAGGGGCAAGCTCCTACACAGATACGCAGTATTTT
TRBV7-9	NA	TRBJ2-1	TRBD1	CASSLKGQDYNEQFF	TGTGCCAGCAGCTTAAAGGGACAGGACTACAATGAGCAGTTCTTC
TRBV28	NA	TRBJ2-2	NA	CASSLIGSSELFF	TGTGCCAGCAGTTTAATCGGGAGCTCGGAGCTGTTTTTT
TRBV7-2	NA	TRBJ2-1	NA	CASSPGTISYNEQFF	TGTGCCAGCAGCCCCGGGACCATTTCCTACAATGAGCAGTTCTTC
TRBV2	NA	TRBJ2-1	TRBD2	CASSDQRGVDEQFF	TGTGCCAGCAGTGACCAGCGGGGGGTCGACGAGCAGTTCTTC
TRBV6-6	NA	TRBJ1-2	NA	CASTTTTGSYGYTF	TGTGCCAGCACCACCACGACGGGGAGCTATGGCTACACCTTC
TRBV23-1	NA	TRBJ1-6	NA	CASSLREVSPLHF	TGCGCCAGCAGTCTACGGGAGGTTTCACCCCTCCACTTT
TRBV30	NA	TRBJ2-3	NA	CAWVQGPPDTQYF	TGTGCCTGGGTCCAGGGACCCCCAGATACGCAGTATTTT
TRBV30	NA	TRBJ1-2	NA	CAWTRGGGGYGYTF	TGTGCCTGGACCAGAGGAGGGGGAGGTTATGGCTACACCTTC
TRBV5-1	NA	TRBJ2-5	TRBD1	CASSSTGGAETQYF	TGCGCCAGCAGCTCGACAGGGGGCGCAGAGACCCAGTACTTC
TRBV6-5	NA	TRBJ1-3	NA	CASSTGGVNGNTIYF	TGTGCCAGCAGTACTGGGGGAGTAAACGGAAACACCATATATTTT
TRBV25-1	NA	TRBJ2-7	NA	CASRGPTLGVEQYF	TGTGCCAGCCGAGGCCCTACCCTCGGAGTCGAGCAGTACTTC
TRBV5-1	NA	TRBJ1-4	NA	CASRAPTDEKLFF	TGCGCCAGCCGGGCTCCCACGGATGAAAAACTGTTTTTT
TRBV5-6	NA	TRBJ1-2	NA	CASSLGTAGGYTF	TGTGCCAGCAGCTTGGGGACAGCAGGAGGCTACACCTTC
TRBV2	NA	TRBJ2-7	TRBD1	CASSEPTGTYEQYF	TGTGCCAGCAGTGAACCGACAGGGACCTACGAGCAGTACTTC
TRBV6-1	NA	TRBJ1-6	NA	CASSEAGSSYNSPLHF	TGTGCCAGCAGTGAAGCGGGGAGCTCCTATAATTCACCCCTCCACTTT
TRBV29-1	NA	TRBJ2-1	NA	CSVEDLPARGSSYNEQFF	TGCAGCGTTGAAGACCTTCCGGCCAGAGGGAGCTCCTACAATGAGCAGTTCTTC
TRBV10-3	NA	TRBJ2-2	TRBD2	CAIGAGGPTGELFF	TGTGCCATCGGTGCGGGAGGGCCCACCGGGGAGCTGTTTTTT
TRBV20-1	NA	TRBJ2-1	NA	CSAQGNEQFF	TGCAGTGCTCAGGGTAATGAGCAGTTCTTC
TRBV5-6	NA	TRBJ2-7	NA	CASRIRQIPPYEQYF	TGTGCCAGCAGAATCCGACAAATCCCTCCCTACGAGCAGTACTTC
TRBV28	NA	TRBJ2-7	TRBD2	CASRPLSGTSGYEQYF	TGTGCCAGCAGGCCCCTTTCCGGGACTAGCGGCTACGAGCAGTACTTC
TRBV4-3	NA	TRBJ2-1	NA	CASSQDFGLSSYNEQFF	TGCGCCAGCAGCCAAGATTTCGGCTTAAGCTCCTACAATGAGCAGTTCTTC
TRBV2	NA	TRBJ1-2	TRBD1	CATRDRVPLGYTF	TGTGCCACCCGGGACAGGGTGCCTCTAGGCTACACCTTC
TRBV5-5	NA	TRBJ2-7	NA	CASSLGLAESSYEQYF	TGTGCCAGCAGCTTGGGCTTAGCGGAGAGCTCCTACGAGCAGTACTTC
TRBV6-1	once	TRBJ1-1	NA	CASSEDRETEAFF	TGTGCCAGCAGTGAAGACAGGGAGACTGAAGCTTTCTTT
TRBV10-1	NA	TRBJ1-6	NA	CASSAGGSSPLHF	TGCGCCAGCAGCGCGGGAGGAAGTTCACCCCTCCACTTT
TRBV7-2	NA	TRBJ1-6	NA	CASSSSGGSPLHF	TGTGCCAGCAGCTCGTCGGGAGGTTCACCCCTCCACTTT
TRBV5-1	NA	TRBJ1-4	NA	CASSLRDGNEKLFF	TGCGCCAGCAGCTTACGGGACGGCAATGAAAAACTGTTTTTT
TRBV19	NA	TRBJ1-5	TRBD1	CASSPRGTGDYSNQPQHF	TGTGCCAGTAGTCCTCGGGGGACAGGGGACTATAGCAATCAGCCCCAGCATTTT
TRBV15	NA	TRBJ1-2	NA	CATSSRTEKVAMGYTF	TGTGCCACCAGCAGCCGGACTGAGAAGGTCGCTATGGGGTACACCTTC
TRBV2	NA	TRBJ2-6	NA	CASSDRVSGANVLTF	TGTGCCAGCAGTGACAGGGTGAGCGGGGCCAACGTCCTGACTTTC
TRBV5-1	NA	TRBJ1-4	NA	CASSPDTAGMTNEKLFF	TGCGCCAGCAGCCCGGACACGGCGGGGATGACTAATGAAAAACTGTTTTTT